Sequencing of this T cell receptor beta chain was carried out in a study of T cells in tumors after PD-1 blockade. Study at large: Each patient got pembrolizumab 200 mg every 3 weeks or cemiplimab 350 mg every 2 weeks. Mean per blood sample: 113,528 templates (about 24,679-260,000), around 35,000 unique clonotypes.

Tumor or blood genomic DNA was sequenced, with inputs of roughly 600 ng to 6,004 ng. The germline gives CDR1 MGHRA, CDR2 YSYEKL. The V and J ends lost 4 bases and 5 bases, in that order; junction bases with no gene match: 3. The CDR3 runs to 15 residues. TCRdb's table, derived via immunoSEQ multiplex PCR, lists solely in-frame clones and lacks some. The data show more than 40,000 clones, with around 80% seen just once and around 9.3% held by the top ten. This receptor was identified in a human donor with advanced basal cell or squamous cell carcinoma (not recorded which). The rearrangement joins TRBV4-1 to TRBJ2-1, with 12 bases fitting TRBD1. The sample was PBMCs, taken before anti-PD-1 therapy. The CDR3 sequence is CASSLGTGGHNEQFF. In nucleotides, the CDR3 is TGCGCCAGCAGCCTCGGGACAGGGGGCCACAATGAGCAGTTCTTC.